This T cell receptor beta chain was observed in a study of cytomegalovirus exposure and HLA in healthy donors. Turning to the study itself: The study placed about four fifths of its 398 genotyped donors in the Caucasian-associated ancestry cluster. Overall study findings and caveats: Earlier analysis yielded a pattern in which most TCR beta V segments were productive about 90% or about 30% of the time. Later analysis demonstrated an association between a missense DCLRE1C variant and TCR beta V- and J-gene trimming.

PCR amplification relied on 60 Vbeta primers (plus 13 Jbeta primers). Assay: immunoSEQ multiplex PCR; the TCRdb copy retains only in-frame clones and omits some. This table holds about 160,000 clones, 84% found once. The V end lost 3 bases, the J end lost 9 bases, and 15 bases lay between the germline ends. Per the germline V gene, CDR1 is SGHDT and CDR2 is YYEEEE. The CDR3 runs 13 residues. Note on this clone: Its antigen is not identified.

Donors showed nominal health when sampled, although they likely had unrecorded immune exposures. This chain joins TRBV5-6 and TRBJ1-2, with D maybe TRBD1 (5 bases). The clonotype comes from a man between 50 and 59 years old in good health and CMV-seropositive. Sequencing used PBMCs. The chain's CDR3 is CASSSPPGNSYTF. DNA of the CDR3: TGTGCCAGCAGCTCACCCCCAGGGAACAGCTACACCTTC.